This T cell receptor (beta chain) appears in the sequencing data of a study of cytomegalovirus exposure and HLA in healthy donors. The data were produced by immunoSEQ multiplex PCR, yet TCRdb's version contains in-frame clones alone and is incomplete. The sample contains approximately 39,000 clones, approximately 92% of which appear only once. Points from the study as a whole: Subsequent analysis of the 120 or so validation repertoires found a tendency for first-cohort TCR clusters to co-occur. Accounts indicate the classifier identified cytomegalovirus status with strong specificity and sensitivity. Among TCR beta chains, those listed as cytomegalovirus-associated numbered over 150.

Concerning this clone: Its target is not known.

Germline V gene sequence: CDR1 LNHDA, CDR2 SQIVND (reference sequence). Losses at the gene ends were 5 bases for V and 4 bases for J; bases not matched to a gene: 10. The CDR3 loop spans 16 amino acids. The sequencing sample was made of PBMCs. The rearrangement joins TRBV19 to TRBJ1-3, with 8 bases that match TRBD1. This TCR was recovered from a man aged 18 to 29 in good health and CMV-seronegative. CDR3 nucleotide sequence: TGTGCCAGTAGTCCGGACAGGGAAGCTTCCGGAAACACCATATATTTT. Translated: CASSPDREASGNTIYF.